A selection of T cell receptor beta chains follows, all from one sample in a study of graft-versus-host responses after intestinal transplantation. Libraries were prepared by immunoSEQ multiplex PCR; TCRdb keeps only in-frame clonotypes and omits some of them. The sample contains some 14,000 clones, approximately 40% of which appear only once. The sample was alloreactive CD8+ T cells from a mixed lymphocyte reaction culture, taken before intestinal transplant. The receptors derive from a human patient who received an intestinal transplant. Both conserved end residues are part of each CDR3. The D gene is left open where the match is weak. Some rows mark clone size as missing; the rest say once, few, many or name a class of expanded clone.

clone_size j_call v_call d_call cdr3_nt cdr3_aa
few TRBJ2-1 TRBV7-9 NA TGTGCCAGCAGCTTAGTAGTAGTCGTACAGGGGAGGGCCTACAATGAGCAGTTCTTC CASSLVVVVQGRAYNEQFF
medium-sized TRBJ1-1 TRBV7-9 TRBD1 TGTGCCAGCAGACCGGACAGGGAACAGAACACTGAAGCTTTCTTT CASRPDREQNTEAFF
few TRBJ2-2 TRBV15 NA TGTGCCACCAGCAGAAGTCTTTTGGCAGGGAACACCGGGGAGCTGTTTTTT CATSRSLLAGNTGELFF
few TRBJ2-6 TRBV7-4 NA TGTGCCAGCAGCTCACAAAGTCGGGCCAACGTCCTGACTTTC CASSSQSRANVLTF
NA TRBJ1-2 TRBV5-4 NA TGTGCCAGCAGCTTGAGTGGGGTTGCGGCTGGCTACACCTTC CASSLSGVAAGYTF
NA TRBJ2-3 TRBV5-5 NA TGTGCCAGCAGCCAGGGTTCAGATACGCAGTATTTT CASSQGSDTQYF
NA TRBJ2-7 TRBV27 NA TGTGCCAGCAGTTTATCCAGGGAAAACGAGCAGTACTTC CASSLSRENEQYF
NA TRBJ1-6 TRBV9 NA TGTGCCAGCAGCGTATCTACGGAGAGCTCCTATAATTCACCCCTCCACTTT CASSVSTESSYNSPLHF
NA TRBJ1-6 TRBV10-1 TRBD1 TGCGCCAGCAGTGGCGACAGGGAGGAATCACCCCTCCACTTT CASSGDREESPLHF
NA TRBJ2-2 TRBV28 NA TGTGCCAGCAGCTTCTCCTGGTTGTTCGGGGAGCTGTTTTTT CASSFSWLFGELFF
once TRBJ1-5 TRBV19 NA TGTGCCAGTAGTATCGTGAGTTTCCCGGGACAGCCCCAGCATTTT CASSIVSFPGQPQHF
few TRBJ2-7 TRBV7-2 NA TGTGCCAGCAGCTACCACGGGATCCCCGGGGGCGAGCAGTACTTC CASSYHGIPGGEQYF
few TRBJ2-7 TRBV7-3 NA TGTGCCAGCAGCTTAACGGTCGGATTCGCTTCTGAGCAGTACTTC CASSLTVGFASEQYF
NA TRBJ2-1 TRBV13 NA TGTGCCAGCAGCGGGGGGACCGGGACTCCCTACAATGAGCAGTTCTTC CASSGGTGTPYNEQFF
few TRBJ2-7 TRBV19 NA TGTGCCAGTAGTATGGGTTCAGGGTACGAGCAGTACTTC CASSMGSGYEQYF
NA TRBJ2-3 TRBV5-5 NA TGTGCCAGCAGCTTCGGTTCAGATACGCAGTATTTT CASSFGSDTQYF
few TRBJ2-5 TRBV2 NA TGTGCCAGCAGTGCGGTGGGGCGGATCAACTATTACCAAGAGACCCAGTACTTC CASSAVGRINYYQETQYF
few TRBJ2-7 TRBV14 TRBD1 TGTGCCAGCAGCCAGTTTACAACAGGGGGAATTCACGAGCAGTACTTC CASSQFTTGGIHEQYF
NA TRBJ2-1 TRBV27 NA TGTGCCAGCTCCTCCTGGGGGGCGGGGAGGACCAATGAGCAGTTCTTC CASSSWGAGRTNEQFF
NA TRBJ2-1 TRBV9 NA TGTGCCAGCCGAGGGGGTCCCCACAATGAGCAGTTCTTC CASRGGPHNEQFF
few TRBJ2-1 TRBV29-1 NA TGCAGCGTTGAAGGGGCCTCGGACAACTCCTACAATGAGCAGTTCTTC CSVEGASDNSYNEQFF
few TRBJ2-3 TRBV7-7 TRBD2 TGTGCCAGCAGCTCCTCTCGTAGCGGACTAGCGGGGGCTAGCACAGATACGCAGTATTTT CASSSSRSGLAGASTDTQYF
few TRBJ2-5 TRBV11-2 NA TGTGCCAGCAGCTTAGAGTGGGGGGCACAAGAGACCCAGTACTTC CASSLEWGAQETQYF
once TRBJ2-2 TRBV10-2 TRBD2 TGCGCCAGCAGAGCTAGCGGGACGAACACCGGGGAGCTGTTTTTT CASRASGTNTGELFF
NA TRBJ2-2 TRBV4-1 NA TGCGCCAGCAGCTGGGTGCCAGGGCGGGCCGGGGAGCTGTTTTTT CASSWVPGRAGELFF
NA TRBJ2-1 TRBV12-5 TRBD1 TGTGCTAGTGGTCCCGGGACAGGGGTGTTGAATGAGCAGTTCTTC CASGPGTGVLNEQFF
NA TRBJ2-7 TRBV6-5 NA TGTGCCAGCAGTTATGCGGGCTCCTACGAGCAGTACTTC CASSYAGSYEQYF
few TRBJ2-7 TRBV5-1 TRBD1 TGCGCCAGCAGCTTAACAGGGGTCTACGAGCAGTACTTC CASSLTGVYEQYF
NA TRBJ1-5 TRBV27 NA TGTGCCAGCAGTTGGTCTGGAAATAGCAATCAGCCCCAGCATTTT CASSWSGNSNQPQHF
NA TRBJ2-1 TRBV19 TRBD2 TGTGCCAGTAGTATATCAGGGCGGGGGGGCTATGAGCAGTTCTTC CASSISGRGGYEQFF
NA TRBJ1-2 TRBV29-1 NA TGCAGCGTGGAAGGGGAGTACTATGGCTACACCTTC CSVEGEYYGYTF
NA TRBJ2-2 TRBV11-2 NA TGTGCCAGCAGCCAGACAGCCGCGAACACCGGGGAGCTGTTTTTT CASSQTAANTGELFF